These 28 T cell receptor beta chains share one sample of origin, sequenced in a study of cytomegalovirus exposure and HLA in healthy donors. PCR used 60 Vbeta primers and 13 Jbeta primers. Data came from immunoSEQ multiplex PCR; TCRdb stores just in-frame clones and leaves some out. The table lists 95,000 to 150,000 clones, roughly a tenth of them singletons. What was sequenced was PBMCs. These receptors were taken from a woman between 18 and 29 years old in good health and CMV-seropositive.

This clone was detected only a few times. The rearrangement links TRBV7-2 to TRBJ1-4; 8 bases are a match to TRBD1. CDR1 SGHTA and CDR2 FQGNSA come from the germline V gene. The CDR3 has 16 amino acids. V lost 5 bases to trimming and J lost 1 base; unmatched junction nucleotides: 6. As DNA, the CDR3 is TGTGCCAGCAGCCCCCGTACAGGGGGAACTAATGAAAAACTGTTTTTT. Encoded protein: CASSPRTGGTNEKLFF.

This sequence joins TRBV4-1 and TRBJ2-1; 11 bases are a match to TRBD2. This CDR3 has 16 amino acids. In germline, CDR1 is MGHRA, CDR2 YSYEKL. V was clipped by 1 base and J by 1 base; unmatched bases: 0. The CDR3 loop is CASSQGTSGSYNEQFF. CDR3 coding DNA: TGCGCCAGCAGCCAAGGGACTAGCGGGTCCTACAATGAGCAGTTCTTC.

This chain connects TRBV10-3 to TRBJ2-3; 7 bases line up with TRBD2. V was pared by 8 bases and J by 2 bases, with 10 bases of the junction left unmatched. From germline, CDR1 is ENHRY and CDR2 SYGVKD. This CDR3 is 15 amino acids long. The CDR3 is CAIQVSGRPTDTQYF. CDR3 nucleotide sequence: TGTGCCATCCAAGTTAGCGGGCGTCCCACAGATACGCAGTATTTT.

This clone was counted only a few times. The V gene is TRBV6-5, the J gene TRBJ2-7; 8 bases map to TRBD2. V lost 2 bases, J lost 6 bases, and 6 bases stayed unmatched. The length of the CDR3 is 14 residues. Germline V gene sequence: CDR1 MNHEY, CDR2 SVGAGI. The CDR3 reads CASSYPSRGGEQYF. CDR3 nucleotide sequence: TGTGCCAGCAGTTACCCGAGCCGGGGGGGCGAGCAGTACTTC.

This chain uses TRBV27 with TRBJ2-7, with D perhaps TRBD2 (6 bases). CDR1 is MNHEY and CDR2 is SMNVEV in the germline V gene (reference sequence). The CDR3 extends over 15 amino acids. The V gene lost 0 bases and the J gene lost 0 bases, with 9 bases spanning the gap. CDR3 region: CASSLSGGYSYEQYF. The CDR3 coding sequence is TGTGCCAGCAGTTTATCTGGGGGGTACTCCTACGAGCAGTACTTC.

V and J are TRBV30 and TRBJ1-1, with D possibly being TRBD1 (6 bases). V was shortened by 2 bases and J by 3 bases, with 19 bases between the two germline ends. The CDR3 loop spans 16 amino acids. CDR1 is GTSNPN, CDR2 SVGIG, per germline (reference sequence). In DNA, the CDR3 is TGTGCCTGGAGTAAGAACGTAGGGGGACGGTACACTGAAGCTTTCTTT. This translates into CAWSKNVGGRYTEAFF.

This clone was counted between two and nine times. The chain recombines TRBV6-1 with TRBJ2-7; D possibly corresponds to TRBD1 (6 bases). CDR1 and CDR2 (germline): MNHNS, SASEGT. Trimming took off 11 bases at V and 3 bases at J, with 20 bases between the two ends. This CDR3 is built from 14 residues. The CDR3 DNA reads as TGTGCCGGGGGCCAAAGAGCAATAAACTACGAGCAGTACTTC. The encoded protein is CAGGQRAINYEQYF.

The chain couples TRBV5-6 to TRBJ1-1; D might be TRBD1 (6 bases). The CDR3 is 15 amino acids. Trimming shortened V by 0 bases and J by 1 base, and 10 bases separated the two germline ends. CDR1 and CDR2 from the germline V gene are SGHDT and YYEEEE. The CDR3 nucleotides are TGTGCCAGCAGCTTGGTGGACAGAGAGAACACTGAAGCTTTCTTT. Its translation is CASSLVDRENTEAFF.

This clone showed up just a few times. The CDR3 here is CAWIEGSGETQYF. As DNA, the CDR3 is TGTGCCTGGATCGAGGGTAGCGGAGAGACCCAGTACTTC. The chain has TRBV30 and TRBJ2-5; possible D gene TRBD2, 6 bases. The CDR3 runs to 13 residues. Germline V CDR1 and CDR2: GTSNPN, SVGIG (reference sequence). V was cut by 4 bases and J by 4 bases, with 13 bases left in between.

This clone has just a few counts. This chain connects TRBV28 to TRBJ2-1, with 8 bases matching TRBD2. The junction had 16 bases not matched to a gene; V was cut back by 6 bases and J by 3 bases. Germline V gene lookup returns CDR1 MDHEN and CDR2 SYDVKM. The CDR3 has 18 residues. The CDR3 DNA reads TGTGCCAGCAGCCCGCGGTCGGCTAGCGGGTCCCTCTACAATGAGCAGTTCTTC. It codes for CASSPRSASGSLYNEQFF.

The rearrangement joins TRBV11-1 to TRBJ1-2; D gene uncertain. This CDR3 region has 14 residues. Germline loops: CDR1 SGHAT, CDR2 FQDESV (reference sequence). V gave up 5 bases and J gave up 3 bases, with 13 bases separating them. The CDR3 here is CASSLNDGDYGYTF. In DNA form, the CDR3 reads TGTGCCAGCAGCCTCAACGACGGAGACTATGGCTACACCTTC. The variable domain in full, with the rest retrieved from reference TRBV11-1 and TRBJ1-2, is EAEVAQSPRYKITEKSQAVAFWCDPISGHATLYWYRQILGQGPELLVQFQDESVVDDSQLPKDRFSAERLKGVDSTLKIQPAELGDSAMYLCASSLNDGDYGYTFGSGTRLTVV.

This clone was counted a few times. The genes are TRBV6-1 and TRBJ1-5; D not resolved. The CDR3 is made up of 13 amino acids. Germline lookup yields CDR1 MNHNS and CDR2 SASEGT. The V and J ends lost 3 bases and 7 bases respectively, with 10 bases between them. CDR3 DNA: TGTGCCAGCAGTGACACAGCGGGGCAGCCCCAGCATTTT. Translating it yields CASSDTAGQPQHF.

The genes are TRBV18 and TRBJ2-1; no reliable D call. The germline CDR1 and CDR2 sequences are KGHSH and LQKENI. V lost 3 bases and J 0 bases, leaving 6 bases between the germline ends. CDR3 size: 14 residues. DNA of the CDR3: TGTGCCAGCTCACCCCCGAGCTCCTACAATGAGCAGTTCTTC. Protein product: CASSPPSSYNEQFF.

This chain connects TRBV6-1 to TRBJ1-1; perhaps TRBD1 as D (6 bases). Germline CDR1 MNHNS, CDR2 SASEGT. Trimming shortened V by 5 bases and J by 6 bases, and 13 bases separated the two germline ends. This CDR3 has 13 residues. CDR3 DNA sequence: TGTGCCAGCAGTTTCTACAGGGTTGCTGAAGCTTTCTTT. This codes for CASSFYRVAEAFF.

The CDR3 nucleotides read TGTGCCAGCAGTACACGACAGGGGGGGCGCACTGAAGCTTTCTTT. Residues: CASSTRQGGRTEAFF. This chain connects TRBV6-5 to TRBJ1-1, with 9 positions matching TRBD1. Germline trimming cut 5 bases from V and 4 bases from J; bases unmatched to any gene: 8. The CDR3 contains 15 residues. CDR1 and CDR2 from the germline V gene are MNHEY and SVGAGI.

This clone was counted between two and nine times. The rearrangement joins TRBV9 to TRBJ1-1; the D is unclear. From germline, CDR1 is SGDLS and CDR2 YYNGEE. Trimming removed 2 bases at V and 1 base at J, with 6 bases between. This CDR3 region has 13 residues. CDR3 DNA sequence: TGTGCCAGCAGCGTTGACAAGAACACTGAAGCTTTCTTT. It yields the protein CASSVDKNTEAFF.

This clone was seen only a few times. The rearrangement joins TRBV7-2 to TRBJ1-4; 10 positions match TRBD1. CDR3 length equals 14 residues. V trimming: 4 bases; J trimming: 7 bases; junction bases outside the gene matches: 3. CDR1 is SGHTA and CDR2 is FQGNSA in the germline V gene. CDR3 protein: CASSSGTGVEKLFF. CDR3 sequence (DNA): TGTGCCAGCAGCTCGGGGACAGGGGTTGAAAAACTGTTTTTT.

This clone was detected a few times. This CDR3 is CASKLAGGAEQYF. The CDR3 coding sequence is TGTGCCAGTAAGCTAGCGGGAGGAGCCGAGCAGTACTTC. The V and J genes are TRBV19 and TRBJ2-7; TRBD2 matches at 11 bases. This CDR3 has 13 residues. The V gene's germline CDR1 is LNHDA and CDR2 SQIVND (reference sequence). J lost 6 bases, V lost 7 bases, and 5 bases had no gene match.

This clone was counted between two and nine times. This chain joins TRBV21-1 and TRBJ2-5; the D call of TRBD2 is as the table states it, not checked on the DNA. TRBV21-1 is a pseudogene locus. CDR3 length: 16 residues. CDR3 DNA: TGTGCCAGCAGCTACCCAGCGGGAGGGCCGGAGGAGACCCAGTACTTC. This gives the protein CASSYPAGGPEETQYF.

This clone has ten or more counts. The gene calls are TRBV19 and TRBJ1-3; weak D call: TRBD1 (6 bases). The CDR3 totals 16 residues. Germline V lookup: CDR1 LNHDA, CDR2 SQIVND (reference sequence). The germline V and J ends were trimmed by 3 bases and 0 bases, with 12 bases remaining between them. In DNA, the CDR3 is TGTGCCAGTAGTATGAGAGACAGGAGCTCTGGAAACACCATATATTTT. Protein: CASSMRDRSSGNTIYF.

The chain combines TRBV19 with TRBJ1-2, with 7 bases matching TRBD1. Germline values: CDR1 LNHDA, CDR2 SQIVND (reference sequence). The CDR3 is 13 amino acids. V shed 10 bases and J 1 base; nucleotides not matched to a gene: 6. CDR3 loop: CATGTDVNYGYTF. The CDR3 DNA follows: TGTGCCACCGGGACAGACGTTAACTATGGCTACACCTTC.

This clone was detected a few times. V and J are TRBV11-2 and TRBJ2-7; 13 bases line up with TRBD2. The CDR3 spans 15 residues. The V gene end was trimmed by 4 bases and the J gene end by 6 bases; junction bases not matched to a gene: 6. CDR1 is SGHAT, CDR2 FQNNGV, per germline. The CDR3 here is CASSSGTSGISEQYF. The CDR3 nucleotides are TGTGCCAGCAGCTCGGGGACTAGCGGGATCAGCGAGCAGTACTTC.

This clone was seen a handful of times. This sequence joins TRBV6-5 and TRBJ1-5; 8 bases align to TRBD1. From germline, CDR1 is MNHEY and CDR2 SVGAGI. The CDR3 runs to 13 residues. The trim removed 8 bases at V and 3 bases at J, leaving 3 bases unmatched. This CDR3 reads CASGQGLNQPQHF. The DNA for the CDR3 is TGTGCCAGCGGACAGGGCCTCAATCAGCCCCAGCATTTT.

This clone occurred a few times. V usage is TRBV7-2 and J usage is TRBJ2-2; 13 bases match TRBD2. Trimming cost V 0 bases and J 10 bases; bases outside gene matches: 2. Germline V lookup: CDR1 SGHTA, CDR2 FQGNSA. This CDR3 region has 15 residues. CDR3 sequence: CASSLAGLAGLELFF. CDR3 nucleotides: TGTGCCAGCAGCTTAGCGGGACTAGCGGGATTGGAGCTGTTTTTT.

This clone appeared many times. The genes are TRBV29-1 and TRBJ1-3; weak D call: TRBD1 (5 bases). Trimming removed 3 bases at V and 4 bases at J, with 16 bases between. Germline CDR1 SQVTM, CDR2 ANQGSEA. CDR3 length: 15 amino acids. This CDR3 is CSVDGPGRLGNTIYF. CDR3 DNA sequence: TGCAGCGTTGACGGTCCAGGGAGGTTAGGAAACACCATATATTTT.

This clone showed up just a few times. The chain combines TRBV4-1 with TRBJ1-1; 7 nucleotides align to TRBD1. The CDR3 spans 14 residues. The trim removed 7 bases at V and 1 base at J, leaving 6 bases unmatched. CDR1 MGHRA and CDR2 YSYEKL come from the germline V gene. This chain's CDR3 is CASTLDRSNTEAFF. The DNA for the CDR3 is TGCGCCAGCACCCTGGACAGGTCGAACACTGAAGCTTTCTTT.

The chain recombines TRBV15 with TRBJ2-7, with TRBD2 identical over 8 bases. This CDR3 comprises 13 residues. The V and J ends lost 6 bases and 2 bases, in that order; junction bases with no gene match: 3. Germline-derived CDR1 and CDR2 are LNHNV and YYDKDF (reference sequence). The CDR3 loop is CATRNSGAYEQYF. Written as DNA, the CDR3 is TGTGCCACCAGAAATAGCGGGGCCTACGAGCAGTACTTC.

As for this clone: The same CDR3 is also encoded by other DNA sequences in this sample. The chain couples TRBV13 to TRBJ1-1; TRBD1 is a possible D gene (5 bases). The CDR3 length is 14 residues. Germline CDR1 and CDR2: PRHDT and FYEKMQ (reference sequence). Between the trimmed V and J ends, which lost 5 bases and 0 bases, there was a span of 10 bases. This CDR3 reads CASSSRDMNTEAFF. In nucleotides, the CDR3 is TGTGCCAGCAGCAGCAGGGATATGAACACTGAAGCTTTCTTT. The full variable domain, in which reference TRBV13 and TRBJ1-1 provide the parts outside the CDR3, is AAGVIQSPRHLIKEKRETATLKCYPIPRHDTVYWYQQGPGQDPQFLISFYEKMQSDKGSIPDRFSAQQFSDYHSELNMSSLELGDSALYFCASSSRDMNTEAFFGQGTRLTVV.